This T cell receptor (beta chain) appears in the sequencing data of a study of T cell responses to AZD1222 COVID-19 vaccine. Points from the study as a whole: Unmutated variant regions are reportedly targeted by nearly half of spike-specific TCRs. Donor demographics were predominantly white British with a female majority; clonal diversity may be underestimated.

V shed 0 bases and J shed 5 bases, with 7 bases lying between them. Germline loops: CDR1 MGHRA, CDR2 YSYEKL. This CDR3 is 13 amino acids long. For this clone: Its antigen remains unknown.

Clones were sequenced by immunoSEQ multiplex PCR, and TCRdb holds only the in-frame ones, with some missing. The profile covers about 100,000 clones, with 80% to 90% appearing a single time and 3% to 3.5% taken by the ten largest. Material: peripheral blood, obtained on day 0 of AZD1222 vaccination. This sequence was found in an adult in good health. The chain is built from TRBV4-1 and TRBJ1-2; no clear D gene. CDR3 sequence: CASSQEAAYGYTF. The CDR3 DNA reads as TGCGCCAGCAGCCAAGAGGCAGCTTATGGCTACACCTTC.